The source of this T cell receptor (beta chain) is a study of blood T cell repertoires in COVID-19. Study-level background: Donors in the United States, Italy and Spain gave samples during acute or convalescent COVID-19. PBMCs, B-cell-depleted T cells, or T cells were the source of the cDNA or gDNA that made up the material.

This CDR3 comprises 17 residues. Germline CDR1 SEHNR, CDR2 FQNEAQ (reference sequence). V shed 1 base, J shed 2 bases, and the junction held 8 bases outside the gene matches. Per the original methods: Estimation of nucleated cell counts was performed using reference gene primer amplification. TCRdb's table, derived via immunoSEQ multiplex PCR, lists solely in-frame clones and lacks some. V, J and clone size reflect that table, while D and trimming were determined from the DNA. In the table there are roughly 55,000 clones, about 90% of which are singletons. The TCR comes from a man aged 55 to 70 with active or convalescent COVID-19. V and J are TRBV7-9 and TRBJ1-3; 7 bases match TRBD1. The sequenced sample was peripheral blood. This chain's CDR3 is CASSLGSGDRAGNTIYF. The CDR3 nucleotides are TGTGCCAGCAGCTTAGGTTCGGGAGACAGGGCTGGAAACACCATATATTTT.